Listed below are T cell receptor beta chains from one sample, sequenced in a study of T cell responses to AZD1222 COVID-19 vaccine. Profiling relied on immunoSEQ multiplex PCR, and the TCRdb table lists in-frame clones only, not all of them. The sample has about 85,000 clones; approximately 89% are singletons. The starting material was peripheral blood, obtained on day 0 of AZD1222 vaccination. The receptors here all came from an adult in good health. Each CDR3 is given with its conserved first and last residue. The D gene is left open where the match is weak. For some rows the clone size is stated as once, few or many, or as a class when expanded; others skip it.

clone_size j_call d_call v_call cdr3_length cdr3_aa cdr3_nt
- TRBJ2-3 - TRBV29-1 13 CSSQGVSTDTQYF TGCAGCTCCCAGGGAGTCAGCACAGATACGCAGTATTTT
- TRBJ1-1 - TRBV4-1 15 CASSQDYKVNTEAFF TGCGCCAGCAGCCAAGATTATAAGGTTAACACTGAAGCTTTCTTT
- TRBJ2-6 - TRBV27 14 CASSLLSGANVLTF TGTGCCAGCAGTCTCCTCTCTGGGGCCAACGTCCTGACTTTC
- TRBJ2-7 - TRBV3-1/TRBV3-2 14 CASSHGTYSYEQYF TGTGCCAGCAGCCATGGGACTTACTCCTACGAGCAGTACTTC
- TRBJ2-1 TRBD2 TRBV18 14 CASSPPGLHDEQFF TGTGCCAGCTCACCCCCGGGACTACACGATGAGCAGTTCTTC
- TRBJ2-2 - TRBV18 17 CASSPLDSRINTGELFF TGTGCCAGCTCACCACTCGATTCGAGGATCAACACCGGGGAGCTGTTTTTT
- TRBJ2-3 - TRBV27 14 CASSFKSSTDTQYF TGTGCCAGCAGTTTTAAATCTAGCACAGATACGCAGTATTTT
- TRBJ1-6 TRBD1 TRBV7-8 15 CASSLRQGASSPLHF TGTGCCAGCAGCCTCCGACAGGGGGCTAGCTCACCCCTCCACTTT
once TRBJ1-3 - TRBV28 13 CASSSQGRNTIYF TGTGCCAGCAGTTCCCAAGGACGAAACACCATATATTTT
- TRBJ1-5 - TRBV19 16 CASSIDRGHSNQPQHF TGTGCCAGTAGTATAGATCGGGGCCATAGCAATCAGCCCCAGCATTTT
- TRBJ2-3 TRBD2 TRBV5-1 17 CASSPHRGSGGTDTQYF TGCGCCAGCAGCCCCCACCGAGGGAGCGGGGGAACAGATACGCAGTATTTT
- TRBJ1-4 TRBD1 TRBV14 15 CASSLGGQGTEKLFF TGTGCCAGCAGCCTGGGGGGACAGGGGACTGAAAAACTGTTTTTT
- TRBJ2-1 TRBD1 TRBV18 16 CASSPRTGGAYNEQFF TGTGCCAGCTCACCGAGGACAGGGGGGGCCTACAATGAGCAGTTCTTC
- TRBJ1-2 TRBD1 TRBV6-5 14 CASRAGGSFGGYTF TGTGCCAGCAGAGCAGGGGGATCCTTCGGGGGCTACACCTTC
- TRBJ2-1 - TRBV14 15 CASSPSNSIFLEQFF TGTGCCAGCAGCCCCTCGAACTCTATTTTCCTAGAGCAGTTCTTC
- TRBJ2-1 TRBD2 TRBV7-6 16 CASSSGMGTSRNEQFF TGTGCCAGCAGCTCCGGGATGGGGACTAGCCGCAATGAGCAGTTCTTC
- TRBJ1-6 - TRBV27 17 CASGAGPTRSYNSPLHF TGTGCCAGCGGCGCGGGACCTACACGCTCCTATAATTCACCCCTCCACTTT
once TRBJ2-2 TRBD2 TRBV7-6 15 CASSLGREDTGELFF TGTGCCAGCAGCCTGGGACGGGAGGACACCGGGGAGCTGTTTTTT
- TRBJ1-5 - TRBV29-1 11 CSVQGLQPQHF TGCAGCGTTCAGGGGTTACAGCCCCAGCATTTT
- TRBJ2-1 TRBD2 TRBV7-2 13 CASSSLPGGAQFF TGTGCCAGCAGCTCACTCCCGGGAGGGGCGCAGTTCTTC
- TRBJ2-1 - TRBV19 13 CASSMDKGYEQFF TGTGCCAGTAGTATGGATAAAGGGTATGAGCAGTTCTTC
- TRBJ2-2 - TRBV3-1/TRBV3-2 16 CASSQDSNPGTGELFF TGTGCCAGCAGCCAAGATTCCAACCCCGGCACCGGGGAGCTGTTTTTT
- TRBJ2-7 TRBD2 TRBV5-1 17 CASSLKGSSGDGGEQYF TGCGCCAGCAGCTTGAAGGGATCTAGCGGGGACGGAGGGGAGCAGTACTTC
- TRBJ2-3 TRBD2 TRBV27 21 CASHLKVPGLVALTSTDTQYF TGTGCCAGCCATCTGAAGGTACCGGGACTAGTGGCTCTAACTAGCACAGATACGCAGTATTTT
- TRBJ1-6 - TRBV30 12 CAWSPGPSPLHF TGTGCCTGGAGTCCAGGGCCTTCACCCCTCCACTTT
- TRBJ1-5 - TRBV7-8 15 CASSLAGSAGQPQHF TGTGCCAGCAGCTTAGCCGGGTCCGCCGGTCAGCCCCAGCATTTT
- TRBJ1-1 - TRBV5-1 14 CASSLAQTNTEAFF TGCGCCAGCAGCTTGGCGCAGACTAACACTGAAGCTTTCTTT
- TRBJ1-2 - TRBV5-4 14 CASSLEWENYGYTF TGTGCCAGCAGCTTGGAGTGGGAAAACTATGGCTACACCTTC
- TRBJ2-1 - TRBV27 15 CASSPGVLTYNEQFF TGTGCCAGCAGCCCAGGGGTCTTAACCTACAATGAGCAGTTCTTC
once TRBJ1-6 - TRBV12-3/TRBV12-4 13 CASSLRILPPLHF TGTGCCAGCAGTTTAAGGATATTGCCACCCCTCCACTTT
- TRBJ2-1 - TRBV18 15 CASSPGTGRLAEQFF TGTGCCAGCTCACCCGGGACGGGGAGGTTGGCTGAGCAGTTCTTC
- TRBJ1-1 TRBD1 TRBV14 19 CASSQGLGRTGSTSTEAFF TGTGCCAGCAGCCAAGGATTGGGGCGGACAGGGAGTACAAGCACTGAAGCTTTCTTT
few TRBJ1-2 - TRBV30 10 CAWDGYGYTF TGTGCCTGGGACGGCTATGGCTACACCTTC
- TRBJ1-6 TRBD1 TRBV30 13 CAWRGQGNSPLHF TGTGCCTGGAGGGGACAGGGGAATTCACCCCTCCACTTT
once TRBJ2-7 - TRBV12-3/TRBV12-4 13 CASSLTESYEQYF TGTGCCAGCAGCCTGACAGAGTCCTACGAGCAGTACTTC
- TRBJ2-3 TRBD2 TRBV7-9 17 CASSSWTSGRASDTQYF TGTGCCAGCAGCTCCTGGACTAGCGGGAGGGCCTCAGATACGCAGTATTTT
- TRBJ2-2 - TRBV6-5 15 CASSYGGHQTGELFF TGTGCCAGCAGTTACGGGGGACACCAGACCGGGGAGCTGTTTTTT
- TRBJ2-3 TRBD1 TRBV7-7 14 CASSPGTGADTQYF TGTGCCAGCAGCCCAGGGACAGGAGCAGATACGCAGTATTTT
- TRBJ2-3 TRBD2 TRBV18 15 CASSQTSAGTDTQYF TGTGCCAGCTCACAGACTAGCGCGGGCACAGATACGCAGTATTTT
- TRBJ2-3 - TRBV15 15 CATSRGQGGADTQYF TGTGCCACCAGCAGAGGACAGGGAGGCGCAGATACGCAGTATTTT
- TRBJ2-3 - TRBV18 16 CASSPPGGTRGDTQYF TGTGCCAGCTCACCACCGGGTGGGACCCGGGGAGATACGCAGTATTTT
- TRBJ2-7 - TRBV28 16 CASSNDWWQATYEQYF TGTGCCAGCAGCAACGACTGGTGGCAGGCGACCTACGAGCAGTACTTC
- TRBJ2-1 TRBD2 TRBV5-1 16 CASSSPDSGSFNEQFF TGCGCCAGCAGCTCACCGGATAGCGGGAGTTTTAATGAGCAGTTCTTC
- TRBJ1-5 TRBD1 TRBV29-1 14 CSVSGGRSNQPQHF TGCAGCGTATCAGGGGGCCGTAGCAATCAGCCCCAGCATTTT
- TRBJ2-5 TRBD1 TRBV7-2 18 CASSLEPWATGALETQYF TGTGCCAGCAGCTTAGAACCTTGGGCGACAGGGGCTTTGGAGACCCAGTACTTC
- TRBJ2-7 - TRBV18 14 CASSPSRGTYEQYF TGTGCCAGCTCACCGAGTCGCGGAACCTACGAGCAGTACTTC
- TRBJ1-1 - TRBV29-1 10 CSVEGVGQGF TGCAGCGTTGAAGGGGTTGGCCAGGGGTTT
- TRBJ1-6 - TRBV19 17 CASRVTGSSSYNSPLHF TGTGCCAGTAGGGTGACAGGTTCGAGCTCCTATAATTCACCCCTCCACTTT